This T cell receptor beta chain appears in the sequencing data of a study of Ad26.COV2.S vaccination and SARS-CoV-2 variants. The method was immunoSEQ multiplex PCR; TCRdb's version includes in-frame clones alone and lacks a portion of them. The repertoire holds about 480,000 clones, roughly nine tenths seen once, with more than 10% in the top ten. J was trimmed by 6 bases and V by 6 bases; bases with no gene match: 8. Germline V gene lookup returns CDR1 MDHEN and CDR2 SYDVKM. This CDR3 has 15 residues. Treatment indicated: about 20 received Ad26.COV2.S at low or high dose, single or two shots; roughly five received placebo; per-sample allocation not given. The samples were gathered on day 63 after the first injection of vaccine or placebo. At least ten counts were recorded for this clone.

The TCR sequence derives from a person between 18 and 65 years old who received the Ad26.COV2.S COVID-19 vaccine or a placebo. This chain connects TRBV28 to TRBJ1-4; 9 positions agree with TRBD1. This material consisted of peripheral blood, taken in a trial of Ad26.COV2.S vaccine versus placebo. The CDR3 loop is CASSSPGQGYEKLFF. The CDR3 DNA sequence: TGTGCCAGCAGCTCCCCCGGACAGGGGTATGAAAAACTGTTTTTT.